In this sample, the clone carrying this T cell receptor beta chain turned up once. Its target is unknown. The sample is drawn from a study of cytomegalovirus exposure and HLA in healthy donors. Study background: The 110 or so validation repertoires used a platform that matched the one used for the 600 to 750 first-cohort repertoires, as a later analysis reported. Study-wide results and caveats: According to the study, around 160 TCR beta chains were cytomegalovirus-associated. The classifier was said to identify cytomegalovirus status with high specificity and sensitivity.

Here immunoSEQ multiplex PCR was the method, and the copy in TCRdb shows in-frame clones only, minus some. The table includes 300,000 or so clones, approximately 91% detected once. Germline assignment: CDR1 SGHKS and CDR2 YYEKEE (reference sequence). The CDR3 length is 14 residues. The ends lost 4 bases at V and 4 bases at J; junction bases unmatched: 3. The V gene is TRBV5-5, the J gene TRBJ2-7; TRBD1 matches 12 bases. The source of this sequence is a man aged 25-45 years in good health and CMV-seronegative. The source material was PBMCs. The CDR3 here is CASSPGQGAYEQYF. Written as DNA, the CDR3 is TGTGCCAGCAGCCCGGGACAGGGGGCGTACGAGCAGTACTTC.